The entry that follows covers one TCR beta chain sequence. This clone showed up just a few times. The antigen this receptor binds is unknown. No base quality information exists; no much larger clone differs at one position. The entire isolated RNA was reverse transcribed using the High Capacity cDNA Reverse Transcription Kit, and thus expressed TCRB transcripts were sequenced. Naive, central memory and regulatory T cell samples underwent deep immunoSEQ sequencing, averaging roughly 3.3 million total reads per sample. Sorted cells were lysed in RLT buffer, and RNA was extracted using DNase-treated RNeasy Micro or Mini kits according to cell number. Each cell subset was processed separately to prevent cross-contamination, with patient and healthy donor samples processed together. Using the immunoSEQ multiplex PCR, TCRB sequences were amplified from cDNA into 87-bp fragments spanning the CDR3 region. The amplicons were sequenced using the Illumina HiSeq platform. The authors processed their data as follows. PCR bias was computationally corrected using synthetic template baselines, reads within Hamming distance 2 were collapsed, and singletons that could not be merged were discarded. By aligning reads against IMGT, V, D and J genes, CDR3 length, and insertions or deletions at six rearrangement sites were assigned. Clonotype counts were normalized to sorted cell number within each subset before computing true diversity and Gini coefficients with the tcR R package. The overlap coefficient, calculated on TCRB nucleotide sequences, was used to measure repertoire sharing. Not all clones reach the TCRdb copy of this immuneACCESS table, which keeps in-frame sequences only. Checked studies attribute under half of the gap to unresolved V genes and leave the rest unexplained. The DNA gave D and trimming, while V, J and clone size come from that table. Counted in this sample were under 200,000 clones; about 9% of them appeared once. Jointly, the top ten make up around 0.56% of the sample.

This sample was included in a study of beta chain features in type 1 diabetes (dated by TCRdb to the late 2010s). Some background on the complete study: Patients and healthy donors did not differ in mean age, gender distribution, total cell number or subset yield. A total of about 100,000,000 sorted cells were examined across all samples, and RNA yield correlated strongly with the number of cells per subset. The study compared TCRB repertoires of sorted circulating CD4+ T cell subsets between recently diagnosed type 1 diabetes patients and matched healthy donors. Whereas all 30 or so donors provided naive and central memory subsets, regulatory and stem cell-like memory subsets were isolated from just 8 patients and about 8 healthy donors.

A single peripheral blood draw of about 116 mL on average was collected from each donor into heparinised tubes. A BD FACSAria II and a panel including CD45RO, CCR7, CD25, CD127, CD95 and CD27 were used to sort naive, central memory, regulatory and stem cell-like memory CD4+ T cells. A purity above 98% was achieved for all sorted populations. PBMCs were separated immediately by Lymphoprep density gradient centrifugation and were stained directly, without being cultured. So that batch effects would be minimized, each experiment stained and sorted samples in pairs, pairing one healthy donor with one patient. Overall results and qualifications from the work: PCR may preferentially amplify shorter templates, but because patient and control samples were amplified and corrected together, any resulting skew would affect both groups equally. Because the HLA sub-analyses included only small numbers of individuals, any influence of HLA type on TCRB rearrangement was left unresolved. Type 1 diabetes patients showed a moderate but significant shortening of TCRB CDR3 length in all four CD4+ subsets. Because cDNA was sequenced instead of genomic DNA, highly expressing activated cells could be over-represented, though the groups showed no difference in activation or CD3 levels. At VDJ recombination sites, patients with type 1 diabetes made fewer insertions and deleted more nucleotides, a pattern implying thymic rearrangement abnormalities. Naive, central memory and regulatory TCRB repertoires appeared more similar among patients than among healthy donors.

The germline V and J ends show losses of 0 bases and 4 bases respectively, and no gene match explains 5 bases of the junction. Based on the germline V gene, the CDR1 and CDR2 sequences are SQVTM and ANQGSEA. From the cysteine through the phenylalanine, the CDR3 covers 14 amino acids. Left in the record is the CDR3 DNA by itself, 42 bases read in frame from the first base. The clonotype was recovered from a woman aged 18-29 years with type 1 diabetes. Sequencing was done on a sample of central memory CD4+ T cells from blood. The V and J genes are TRBV29-1 and TRBJ1-2, and 7 bases in between align with TRBD1. The CDR3 corresponds to CSVEDVPGGYGYTF. The nucleotides are TGCAGCGTTGAAGATGTTCCAGGGGGCTATGGCTACACCTTC.